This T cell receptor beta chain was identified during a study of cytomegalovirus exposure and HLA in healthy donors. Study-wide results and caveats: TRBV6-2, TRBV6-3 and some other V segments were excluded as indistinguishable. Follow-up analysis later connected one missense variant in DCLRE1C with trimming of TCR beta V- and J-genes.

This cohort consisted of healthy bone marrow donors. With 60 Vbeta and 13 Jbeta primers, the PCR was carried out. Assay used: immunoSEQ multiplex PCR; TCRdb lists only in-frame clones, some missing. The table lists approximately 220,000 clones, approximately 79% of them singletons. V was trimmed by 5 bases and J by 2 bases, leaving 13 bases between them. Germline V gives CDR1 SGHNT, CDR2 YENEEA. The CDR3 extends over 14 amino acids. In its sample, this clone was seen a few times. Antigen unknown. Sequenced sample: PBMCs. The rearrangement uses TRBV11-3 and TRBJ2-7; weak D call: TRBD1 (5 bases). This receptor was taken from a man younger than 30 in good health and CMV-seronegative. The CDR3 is CASSPFDSPYEQYF. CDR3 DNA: TGTGCCAGCAGCCCGTTCGACAGTCCCTACGAGCAGTACTTC.